These 3 T cell receptor beta chains share one sample of origin, sequenced in a study of long-term antiretroviral therapy in people with HIV. Sequencing used immunoSEQ v3.0 at survey level. Profiled with immunoSEQ multiplex PCR; TCRdb holds only in-frame clones, not every one. Of more than 25,000 clones detected, 80% to 90% appear once; the ten largest clones hold about 8%. The starting material was unsorted PBMCs, obtained 3.2 years before starting antiretroviral therapy. These receptor sequences come from a man between 45 and 60 years old with HIV.

The J gene is TRBJ2-1, the V gene TRBV4-3; 7 bases line up with TRBD2. The germline gives CDR1 LGHNA, CDR2 YSLEER. This CDR3 spans 18 amino acids. The ends lost 1 base at V and 6 bases at J; junction bases unmatched: 15. In DNA, the CDR3 is TGCGCCAGCAGCCAAGTCGTAATTGCGGGAGCCCCTCTCAATGAGCAGTTCTTC. Its translation: CASSQVVIAGAPLNEQFF.

The chain couples TRBV7-9 to TRBJ2-2, with a tentative D call TRBD2 (6 bases). Deletions cut 9 bases from V and 0 bases from J, with 17 bases between. Germline lookup yields CDR1 SEHNR and CDR2 FQNEAQ (reference sequence). The CDR3 sequence is 16 residues long. The CDR3, as DNA: TGTGCCAGGCCCTGTTCGTCGGGGGCGAACACCGGGGAGCTGTTTTTT. As protein: CARPCSSGANTGELFF.

The J gene is TRBJ1-1, the V gene TRBV29-1, with 7 nucleotides matching TRBD1. Losses at the gene ends were 7 bases for V and 0 bases for J; bases not matched to a gene: 8. The CDR3 covers 14 residues. The germline CDR1 and CDR2 sequences are SQVTM and ANQGSEA. The CDR3 region has the DNA TGCAGCGCTGGGGAGGGGGCCTTGAACACTGAAGCTTTCTTT. Encoded protein: CSAGEGALNTEAFF.